This T cell receptor (beta chain) was found in a study of cytomegalovirus exposure and HLA in healthy donors. The study's findings and limits: Some TCR beta chains (over 150 of them) were listed as cytomegalovirus-associated.

The CDR3 totals 14 residues. CDR1 and CDR2 from the germline V gene are SGHDT and YYEEEE. Unmatched junction bases numbered 12, after V lost 4 bases and J lost 11 bases. The PCR had 60 Vbeta and 13 Jbeta primers. Libraries were prepared by immunoSEQ multiplex PCR; TCRdb keeps only in-frame clonotypes and omits some of them. The data show 150,000 to 200,000 clones, 87% seen once. With respect to this clone: What it recognizes is unknown.

This TCR derives from a girl under three years old in good health and CMV-seronegative. Sequencing was performed on PBMCs. The genes are TRBV5-6 and TRBJ1-1, with 9 bases that match TRBD1. The CDR3 spells CASSPGTGYWGAFF. The DNA for the CDR3 is TGTGCCAGCAGCCCCGGGACAGGGTACTGGGGCGCTTTCTTT.